Reported below is one T cell receptor (beta chain). This sample is drawn from a study of OX40 agonist ivuxolimab in advanced cancers. This table comes from immunoSEQ multiplex PCR, and its TCRdb copy is limited to in-frame clones, with some not included. Of 60,000 to 85,000 clones listed, 82% were seen once; the top ten hold roughly 6.2%. This CDR3 is 18 amino acids long. V was trimmed by 0 bases and J by 3 bases, leaving 19 bases between them. Germline CDR1 SGHVS, CDR2 FNYEAQ. The cohort excluded patients with autoimmune disease history or systemic immunosuppression. Source: CD4+ or CD8+ T cells sorted from blood, taken in a trial of the OX40 agonist ivuxolimab. This TCR was sampled from an adult with an advanced solid tumor such as melanoma, head and neck, liver or kidney cancer. This chain links TRBV7-6 with TRBJ2-3, with D perhaps matching TRBD1 (6 bases). The CDR3 loop is CASSLALRTAPPTDTQYF. CDR3 DNA: TGTGCCAGCAGCTTAGCACTACGGACAGCTCCCCCAACAGATACGCAGTATTTT. The full variable domain, rest sourced from reference TRBV7-6 and TRBJ2-3, is GAGVSQSPRYKVTKRGQDVALRCDPISGHVSLYWYRQALGQGPEFLTYFNYEAQQDKSGLPNDRFSAERPEGSISTLTIQRTEQRDSAMYRCASSLALRTAPPTDTQYFGPGTRLTVL.